This TCR beta chain was sequenced in a study of T cell repertoires in cytomegalovirus infection. Study observations and caveats: The ex vivo response was dominated by HLA-C-restricted CMV-specific TCR beta clonotypes. Frequencies of public TCR beta families were cumulated, and this identified carriers of CMV plus the relevant HLA.

In TCRdb, the reads were re-called with MiXCR into one record per CDR3 protein. The data contain some 400,000 distinct CDR3 sequences, 15% to 20% of them singletons. With 7 bases removed from V and 4 bases from J, the gap between germline ends came to 19 bases. Germline CDR1 SGHAT, CDR2 FQNNGV. This CDR3 is 16 amino acids long. This clonotype was detected many times. Its antigen is unidentified. The sequenced sample consisted of PBMCs. The receptor comes from a human donor in good health (CMV status not recorded). Some clones in this sample may be carry-over from other donors' samples. The chain employs TRBV11-2 and TRBJ2-2, with TRBD2 as a possible D gene (6 bases). The CDR3 DNA reads as TGTGCCAGCACCTTGTTCGGAGGGGACGGCACCGGGGAGCTGTTTTTT. Translated: CASTLFGGDGTGELFF.